A single sample is the source of the 11 T cell receptor beta chains below, sequenced in a study of T cell responses to AZD1222 COVID-19 vaccine. Assay: immunoSEQ multiplex PCR; the TCRdb copy retains only in-frame clones and omits some. Of roughly 140,000 clones listed, about nine tenths were seen once; the top ten hold around 3.4%. Here the sequenced sample was peripheral blood, taken on day 0 of MenACWY control vaccination. The receptors were gathered from an adult in good health.

The table lists this clone with a count of one. V and J are TRBV5-1 and TRBJ2-5; no clear D gene. Trimming removed 0 bases from V and 0 bases from J, with 6 bases in between. The CDR3 sequence is 14 residues long. Per the germline V gene, CDR1 is SGHRS and CDR2 is YFSETQ. DNA for the CDR3: TGCGCCAGCAGCTTGGTGGGTGACCAAGAGACCCAGTACTTC. It translates to CASSLVGDQETQYF.

V is TRBV5-1 and J is TRBJ1-2, with 7 bases fitting TRBD1. This CDR3 has 13 residues. Germline assignment: CDR1 SGHRS and CDR2 YFSETQ. The trim removed 4 bases at V and 4 bases at J, leaving 4 bases unmatched. In DNA, the CDR3 is TGCGCCAGCAGCGACAGGGCGGGCTATGGCTACACCTTC. It is translated as CASSDRAGYGYTF.

The chain has TRBV18 and TRBJ1-3; D possibly corresponds to TRBD1 (5 bases). The V end was cut by 1 base, the J end by 4 bases, with 17 bases between. CDR3 length: 17 amino acids. In germline, CDR1 is KGHSH, CDR2 LQKENI. CDR3 sequence reads: CASSPQAGSYSGNTIYF. The DNA of the CDR3 is TGTGCCAGCTCACCACAAGCAGGGTCATATTCCGGAAACACCATATATTTT. Variable domain in full (rest from reference TRBV18 and TRBJ1-3): NAGVMQNPRHLVRRRGQEARLRCSPMKGHSHVYWYRQLPEEGLKFMVYLQKENIIDESGMPKERFSAEFPKEGPSILRIQQVVRGDSAAYFCASSPQAGSYSGNTIYFGEGSWLTVV.

This clone was counted a single time. The chain recombines TRBV7-9 with TRBJ1-2, with D possibly matching TRBD1 (6 bases). Germline CDR1 SEHNR, CDR2 FQNEAQ (reference sequence). This CDR3 has 13 residues. V dropped 1 base and J dropped 4 bases, with 7 bases sitting between them. The CDR3 DNA reads TGTGCCAGCAGCTTAGGGACAGTCTATGGCTACACCTTC. Residues: CASSLGTVYGYTF.

This chain joins TRBV9 and TRBJ2-1; D is ambiguous. The CDR3 runs 15 residues. In germline, CDR1 is SGDLS, CDR2 YYNGEE. V was clipped by 0 bases and J by 3 bases, with 10 bases between them. CDR3 amino acids: CASSVGLLSYNEQFF. The CDR3, as DNA: TGTGCCAGCAGCGTAGGACTGCTCAGCTACAATGAGCAGTTCTTC.

Written as DNA, the CDR3 is TGTGCCAGCAGCTTAACGCCAGGCCAAGAGACCCAGTACTTC. It translates to CASSLTPGQETQYF. V and J are TRBV7-3 and TRBJ2-5; the D is unclear. CDR1 and CDR2 from the germline V gene are SGHTA and FQGTGA. The CDR3 length is 14 residues. V shed 0 bases and J shed 1 base, with 6 bases lying between them. The full variable domain, its missing parts supplied by reference TRBV7-3 and TRBJ2-5, is GAGVSQTPSNKVTEKGKYVELRCDPISGHTALYWYRQSLGQGPEFLIYFQGTGAADDSGLPNDRFFAVRPEGSVSTLKIQRTERGDSAVYLCASSLTPGQETQYFGPGTRLLVL.

This chain joins TRBV7-6 and TRBJ2-5; D remains unclear. CDR3 size: 13 residues. Trimming took 5 bases from V and 5 from J, leaving 12 bases between them. Germline V gene lookup returns CDR1 SGHVS and CDR2 FNYEAQ. The CDR3 protein is CASSRPGQETQYF. CDR3 DNA: TGTGCCAGCAGCCGCCCTGGGCAGGAGACCCAGTACTTC.

V usage is TRBV18 and J usage is TRBJ1-1; 10 nucleotides agree with TRBD1. V lost 6 bases and J lost 0; bases outside the gene matches: 13. Per the germline V gene, CDR1 is KGHSH and CDR2 is LQKENI. The CDR3 covers 18 residues. DNA of the CDR3: TGTGCCAGCTCCCTTAGTATCGCGGGGACAGGGGTGAACACTGAAGCTTTCTTT. Residues: CASSLSIAGTGVNTEAFF.

A note on this clone: Other DNA sequences in this sample translate to the same CDR3. The chain employs TRBV19 and TRBJ1-5, with 7 bases fitting TRBD1. The trim removed 4 bases at V and 5 bases at J, leaving 2 bases unmatched. Germline-derived CDR1 and CDR2 are LNHDA and SQIVND (reference sequence). CDR3 length: 13 residues. CDR3 in DNA: TGTGCCAGTAGTACCCAGGGGGATCAGCCCCAGCATTTT. It yields the protein CASSTQGDQPQHF.

This chain links TRBV7-2 with TRBJ1-1, with D possibly being TRBD1 (6 bases). V was trimmed by 6 bases and J by 6 bases, leaving 20 bases between them. Germline CDR1 is SGHTA and CDR2 is FQGNSA. CDR3 size: 15 residues. Here the CDR3 reads CASSTRGGGGPEAFF. CDR3 coding DNA: TGTGCCAGCAGTACCCGGGGAGGGGGGGGACCTGAAGCTTTCTTT.

This rearrangement joins TRBV2 to TRBJ2-7; D gene uncertain. Germline V gene sequence: CDR1 SNHLY, CDR2 FYNNEI. V lost 1 base and J lost 3, with 1 base in between. The CDR3 covers 11 residues. In nucleotides, the CDR3 is TGTGCCAGCAGTGAAGGCTACGAGCAGTACTTC. Its translation: CASSEGYEQYF.